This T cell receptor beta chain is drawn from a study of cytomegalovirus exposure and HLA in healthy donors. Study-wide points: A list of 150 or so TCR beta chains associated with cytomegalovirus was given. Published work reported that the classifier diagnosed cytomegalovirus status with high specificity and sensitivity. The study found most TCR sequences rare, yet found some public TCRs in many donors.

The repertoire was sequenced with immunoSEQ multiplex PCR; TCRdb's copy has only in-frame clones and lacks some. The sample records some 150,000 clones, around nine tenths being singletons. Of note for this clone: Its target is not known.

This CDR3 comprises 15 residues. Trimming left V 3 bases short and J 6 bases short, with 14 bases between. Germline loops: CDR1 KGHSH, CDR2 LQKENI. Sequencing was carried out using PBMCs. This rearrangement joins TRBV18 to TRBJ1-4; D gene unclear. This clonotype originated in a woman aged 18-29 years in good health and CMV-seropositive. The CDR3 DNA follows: TGTGCCAGCTCACCCGGACCCTCGGGGTATGAAAAACTGTTTTTT. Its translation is CASSPGPSGYEKLFF. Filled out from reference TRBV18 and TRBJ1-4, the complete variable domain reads NAGVMQNPRHLVRRRGQEARLRCSPMKGHSHVYWYRQLPEEGLKFMVYLQKENIIDESGMPKERFSAEFPKEGPSILRIQQVVRGDSAAYFCASSPGPSGYEKLFFGSGTQLSVL.